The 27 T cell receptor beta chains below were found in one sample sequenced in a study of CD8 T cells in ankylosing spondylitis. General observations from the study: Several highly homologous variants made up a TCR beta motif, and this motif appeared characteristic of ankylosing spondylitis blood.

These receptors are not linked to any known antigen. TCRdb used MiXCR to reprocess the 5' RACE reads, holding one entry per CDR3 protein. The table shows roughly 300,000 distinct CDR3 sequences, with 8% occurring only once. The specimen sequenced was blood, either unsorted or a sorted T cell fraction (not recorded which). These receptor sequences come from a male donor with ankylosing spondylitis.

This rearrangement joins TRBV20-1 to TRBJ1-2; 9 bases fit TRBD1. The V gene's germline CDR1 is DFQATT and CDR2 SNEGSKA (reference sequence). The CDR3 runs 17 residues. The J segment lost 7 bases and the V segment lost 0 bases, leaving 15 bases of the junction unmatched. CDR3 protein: CSARDIGTGYEVRGYTF. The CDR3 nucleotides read TGCAGTGCTAGAGATATTGGGACAGGGTATGAAGTACGTGGCTACACCTTC.

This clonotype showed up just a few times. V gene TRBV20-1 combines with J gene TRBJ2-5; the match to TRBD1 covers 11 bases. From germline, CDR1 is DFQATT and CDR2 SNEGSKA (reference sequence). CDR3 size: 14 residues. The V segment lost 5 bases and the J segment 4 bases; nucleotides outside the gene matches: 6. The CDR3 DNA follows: TGCAGTGCTCCACGGGGACAGGGGGGAGAGACCCAGTACTTC. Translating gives CSAPRGQGGETQYF.

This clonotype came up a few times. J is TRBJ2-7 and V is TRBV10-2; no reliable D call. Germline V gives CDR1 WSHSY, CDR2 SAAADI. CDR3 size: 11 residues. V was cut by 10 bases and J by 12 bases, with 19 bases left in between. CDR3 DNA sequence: TGCGCCACTATCCTGACGGGTTGGCCGTACTTC. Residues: CATILTGWPYF.

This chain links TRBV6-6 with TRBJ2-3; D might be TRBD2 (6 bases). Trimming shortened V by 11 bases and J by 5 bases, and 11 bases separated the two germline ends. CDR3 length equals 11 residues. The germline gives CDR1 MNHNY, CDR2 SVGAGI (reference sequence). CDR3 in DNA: TGTGCCGGAGGGAATGGAGATACGCAGTATTTT. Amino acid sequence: CAGGNGDTQYF.

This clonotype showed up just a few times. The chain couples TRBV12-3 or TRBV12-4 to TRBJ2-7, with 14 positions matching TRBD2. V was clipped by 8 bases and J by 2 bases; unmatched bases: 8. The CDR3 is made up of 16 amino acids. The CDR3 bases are TGTGCCAGCGGCGGGACTAGCGGGAGTAGCCCCTACGAGCAGTACTTC. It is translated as CASGGTSGSSPYEQYF.

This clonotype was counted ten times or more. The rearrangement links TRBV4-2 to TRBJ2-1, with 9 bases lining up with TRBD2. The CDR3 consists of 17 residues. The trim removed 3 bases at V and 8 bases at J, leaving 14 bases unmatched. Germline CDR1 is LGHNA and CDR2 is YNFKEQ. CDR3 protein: CASSHFIAGAGLDEQFF. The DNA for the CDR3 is TGTGCCAGCAGCCATTTCATAGCGGGAGCGGGTTTAGATGAGCAGTTCTTC.

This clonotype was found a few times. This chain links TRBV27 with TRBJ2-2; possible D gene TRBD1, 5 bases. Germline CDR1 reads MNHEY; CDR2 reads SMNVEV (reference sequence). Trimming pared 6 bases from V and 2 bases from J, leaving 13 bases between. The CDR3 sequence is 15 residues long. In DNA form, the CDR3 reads TGTGCCAGCAGAGAAGGGGTAACCAACACCGGGGAGCTGTTTTTT. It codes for CASREGVTNTGELFF.

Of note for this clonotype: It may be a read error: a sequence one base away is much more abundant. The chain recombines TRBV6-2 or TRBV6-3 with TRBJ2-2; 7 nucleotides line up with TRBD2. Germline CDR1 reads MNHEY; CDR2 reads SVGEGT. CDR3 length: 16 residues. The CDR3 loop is CACSPSWREMGGELFF. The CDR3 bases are TGTGCCTGCAGTCCTAGCTGGCGGGAGATGGGCGGGGAGCTGTTTTTT.

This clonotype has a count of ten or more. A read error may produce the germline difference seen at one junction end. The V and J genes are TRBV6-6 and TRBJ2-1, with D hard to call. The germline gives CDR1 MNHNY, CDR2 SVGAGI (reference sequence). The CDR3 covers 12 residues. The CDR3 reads CASSYWGTEPFF. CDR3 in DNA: TGTGCCAGCAGTTACTGGGGTACCGAGCCGTTCTTC.

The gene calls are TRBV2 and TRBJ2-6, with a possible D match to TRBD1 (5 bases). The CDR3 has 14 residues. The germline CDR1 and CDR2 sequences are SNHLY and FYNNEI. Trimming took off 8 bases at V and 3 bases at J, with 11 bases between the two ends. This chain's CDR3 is CASQEGVGANVLTF. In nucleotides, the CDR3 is TGTGCCAGCCAAGAAGGGGTTGGGGCCAACGTCCTGACTTTC. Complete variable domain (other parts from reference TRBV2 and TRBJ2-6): EPEVTQTPSHQVTQMGQEVILRCVPISNHLYFYWYRQILGQKVEFLVSFYNNEISEKSEIFDDQFSVERPDGSNFTLKIRSTKLEDSAMYFCASQEGVGANVLTFGAGSRLTVL.

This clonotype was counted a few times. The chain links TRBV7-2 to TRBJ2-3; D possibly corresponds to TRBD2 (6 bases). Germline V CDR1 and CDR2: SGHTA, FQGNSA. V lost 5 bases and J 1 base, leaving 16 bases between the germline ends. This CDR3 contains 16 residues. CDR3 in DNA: TGTGCCAGCAGCCTCTCGAGAGCGGGCCGCACAGATACGCAGTATTTT. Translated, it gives CASSLSRAGRTDTQYF.

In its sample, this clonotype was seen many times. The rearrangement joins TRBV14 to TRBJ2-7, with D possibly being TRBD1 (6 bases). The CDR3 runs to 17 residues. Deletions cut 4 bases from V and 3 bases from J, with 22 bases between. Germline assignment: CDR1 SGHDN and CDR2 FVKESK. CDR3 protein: CASSLTYTGHKDYEQYF. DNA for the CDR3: TGTGCCAGCAGCCTTACATATACGGGACATAAAGACTACGAGCAGTACTTC. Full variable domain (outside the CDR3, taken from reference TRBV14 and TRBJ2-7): EAGVTQFPSHSVIEKGQTVTLRCDPISGHDNLYWYRRVMGKEIKFLLHFVKESKQDESGMPNNRFLAERTGGTYSTLKVQPAELEDSGVYFCASSLTYTGHKDYEQYFGPGTRLTVT.

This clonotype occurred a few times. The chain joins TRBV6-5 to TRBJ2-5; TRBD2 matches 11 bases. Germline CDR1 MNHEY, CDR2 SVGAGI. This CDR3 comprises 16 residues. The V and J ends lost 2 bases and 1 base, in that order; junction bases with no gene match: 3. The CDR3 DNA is TGTGCCAGCAGTTACCCGGGACTAGCGGCCCAAGAGACCCAGTACTTC. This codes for CASSYPGLAAQETQYF.

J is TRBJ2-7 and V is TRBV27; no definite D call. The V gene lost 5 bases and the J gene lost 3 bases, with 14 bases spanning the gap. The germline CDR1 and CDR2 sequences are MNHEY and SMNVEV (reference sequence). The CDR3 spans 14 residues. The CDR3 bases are TGTGCCAGCAGTCTCAATGCCCGATACTACGAGCAGTACTTC. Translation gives CASSLNARYYEQYF.

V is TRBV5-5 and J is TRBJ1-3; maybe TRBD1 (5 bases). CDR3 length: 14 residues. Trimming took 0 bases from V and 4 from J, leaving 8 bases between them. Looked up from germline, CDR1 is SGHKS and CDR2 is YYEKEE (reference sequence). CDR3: CASSLEQVGNTIYF. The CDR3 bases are TGTGCCAGCAGCTTGGAACAGGTCGGAAACACCATATATTTT.

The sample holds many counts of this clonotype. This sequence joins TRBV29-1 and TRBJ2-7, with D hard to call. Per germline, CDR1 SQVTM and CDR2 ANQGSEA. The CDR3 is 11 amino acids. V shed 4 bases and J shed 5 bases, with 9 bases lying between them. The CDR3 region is CSVGSTNEQYF. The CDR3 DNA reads TGCAGCGTTGGTTCGACAAACGAGCAGTACTTC.

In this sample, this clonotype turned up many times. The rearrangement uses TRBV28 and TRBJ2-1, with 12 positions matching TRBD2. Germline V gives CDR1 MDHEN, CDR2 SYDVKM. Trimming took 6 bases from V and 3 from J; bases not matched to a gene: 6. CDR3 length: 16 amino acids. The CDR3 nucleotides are TGTGCCAGCAGCTCCGGACTAGCGGGGCTCTACAATGAGCAGTTCTTC. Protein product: CASSSGLAGLYNEQFF. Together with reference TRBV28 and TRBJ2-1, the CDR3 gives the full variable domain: DVKVTQSSRYLVKRTGEKVFLECVQDMDHENMFWYRQDPGLGLRLIYFSYDVKMKEKGDIPEGYSVSREKKERFSLILESASTNQTSMYLCASSSGLAGLYNEQFFGPGTRLTVL.

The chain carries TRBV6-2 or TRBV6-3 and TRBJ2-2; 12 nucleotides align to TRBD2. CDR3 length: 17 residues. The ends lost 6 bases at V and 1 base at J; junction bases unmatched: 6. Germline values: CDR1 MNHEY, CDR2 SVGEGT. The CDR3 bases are TGTGCCAGCAGCCGACTAGCGGGAGCCGGGAACACCGGGGAGCTGTTTTTT. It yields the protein CASSRLAGAGNTGELFF.

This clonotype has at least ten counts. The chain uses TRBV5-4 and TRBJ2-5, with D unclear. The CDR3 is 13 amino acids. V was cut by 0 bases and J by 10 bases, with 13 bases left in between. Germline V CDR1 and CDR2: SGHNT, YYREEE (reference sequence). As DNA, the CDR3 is TGTGCCAGCAGCTTGGGGATGAGGCCGGACCAGTACTTC. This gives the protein CASSLGMRPDQYF.

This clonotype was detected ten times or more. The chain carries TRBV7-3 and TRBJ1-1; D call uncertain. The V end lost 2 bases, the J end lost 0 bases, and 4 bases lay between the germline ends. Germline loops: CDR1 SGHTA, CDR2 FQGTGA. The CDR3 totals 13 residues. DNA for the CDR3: TGTGCCAGCAGCTTATTGGTGAACACTGAAGCTTTCTTT. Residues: CASSLLVNTEAFF.

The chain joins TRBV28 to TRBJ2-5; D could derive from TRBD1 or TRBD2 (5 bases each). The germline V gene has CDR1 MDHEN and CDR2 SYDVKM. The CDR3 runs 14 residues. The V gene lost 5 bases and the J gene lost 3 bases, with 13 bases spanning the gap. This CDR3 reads CASSPQLGEETQYF. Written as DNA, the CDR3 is TGTGCCAGCAGTCCGCAACTAGGGGAAGAGACCCAGTACTTC.

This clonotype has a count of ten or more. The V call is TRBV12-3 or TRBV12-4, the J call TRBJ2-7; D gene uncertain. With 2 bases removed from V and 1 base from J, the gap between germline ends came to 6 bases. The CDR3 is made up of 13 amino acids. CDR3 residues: CASSLSLSYEQYF. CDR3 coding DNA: TGTGCCAGCAGTTTAAGTCTTTCCTACGAGCAGTACTTC.

The CDR3, as DNA: TGTGCCAGCACCACAACTAGGGGCCAAGAGACCCAGTACTTC. Protein: CASTTTRGQETQYF. V gene TRBV6-1 combines with J gene TRBJ2-5, with D possibly being TRBD1 or TRBD2 (5 bases each). V was trimmed by 7 bases and J by 1 base, leaving 13 bases between them. The CDR3 totals 14 residues. CDR1 and CDR2 from the germline V gene are MNHNS and SASEGT.

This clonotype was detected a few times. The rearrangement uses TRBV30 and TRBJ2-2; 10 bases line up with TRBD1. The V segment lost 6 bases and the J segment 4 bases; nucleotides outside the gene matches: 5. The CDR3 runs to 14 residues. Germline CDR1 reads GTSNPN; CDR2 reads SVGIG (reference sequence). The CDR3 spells CACPGTGVTGELFF. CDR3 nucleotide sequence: TGTGCCTGCCCCGGGACAGGGGTCACCGGGGAGCTGTTTTTT.

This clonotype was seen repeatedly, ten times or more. The CDR3 region is CSAVRGANQPQHF. The CDR3 DNA reads TGCAGTGCCGTACGGGGGGCCAATCAGCCCCAGCATTTT. The rearrangement joins TRBV20-1 to TRBJ1-5; D may be TRBD1 (6 bases). Germline CDR1 reads DFQATT; CDR2 reads SNEGSKA (reference sequence). CDR3 length equals 13 residues. V was pared by 6 bases and J by 3 bases, with 12 bases between.

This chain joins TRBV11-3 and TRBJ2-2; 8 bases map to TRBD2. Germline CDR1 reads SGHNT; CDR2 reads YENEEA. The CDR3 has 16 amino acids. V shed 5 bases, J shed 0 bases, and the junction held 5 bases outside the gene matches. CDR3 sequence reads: CASSPVSGANTGELFF. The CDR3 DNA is TGTGCCAGCAGCCCGGTTAGCGGGGCGAACACCGGGGAGCTGTTTTTT. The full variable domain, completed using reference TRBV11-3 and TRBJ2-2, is EAGVVQSPRYKIIEKKQPVAFWCNPISGHNTLYWYLQNLGQGPELLIRYENEEAVDDSQLPKDRFSAERLKGVDSTLKIQPAELGDSAVYLCASSPVSGANTGELFFGEGSRLTVL.

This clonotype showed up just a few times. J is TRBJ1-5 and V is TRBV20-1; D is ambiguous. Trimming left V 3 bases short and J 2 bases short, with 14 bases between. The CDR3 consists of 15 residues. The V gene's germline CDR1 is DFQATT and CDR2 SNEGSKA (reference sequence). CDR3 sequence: CSARDPSLGNQPQHF. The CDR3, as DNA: TGCAGTGCTAGGGACCCTAGTCTGGGCAATCAGCCCCAGCATTTT.